The rows below give T cell receptor beta chains drawn from one sample of a study of T-cell memory formation after mild COVID-19. Each CDR3 protein is one row after TCRdb ran MiXCR on the 5' RACE reads. This table holds 350,000 to 450,000 distinct CDR3 sequences, more than 20% found once. Sequencing was performed on PBMCs or a T cell subset sorted from them (not recorded which). All receptors come from an adult woman who had mild COVID-19 (a few samples of this study predate the infection). Cell type and time point are not known. Each CDR3 is given with its conserved first and last residue. The D gene is left open where the match is weak. Not every row has a clone size; where given, it reads once, few, many or a size class.

j_gene: TRBJ1-1; d_gene: -; v_gene: TRBV7-3; abundance: -; CDR3nt: TGTGCCAGCAGCTTAATGGCTGACGGGACTGAAGATTTCTTT; CDR3aa: CASSLMADGTEDFF
j_gene: TRBJ2-3; d_gene: TRBD2; v_gene: TRBV9; abundance: -; CDR3nt: TGTGCCAGCAGCGTAGGACTAGCGGGGGGCGTGGATACGCAGTATTTT; CDR3aa: CASSVGLAGGVDTQYF
j_gene: TRBJ2-1; d_gene: TRBD2; v_gene: TRBV7-2; abundance: -; CDR3nt: TGTGCCAGCAGCTTATCGGCTAGCGGGAGGTTCTACAATGAGCAGTTCTTC; CDR3aa: CASSLSASGRFYNEQFF
j_gene: TRBJ2-3; d_gene: TRBD2; v_gene: TRBV7-2; abundance: -; CDR3nt: TGTGCCAGCAGCCGCCCCCCGGGACTAGGGAAAGATACGCAGTATTTT; CDR3aa: CASSRPPGLGKDTQYF
j_gene: TRBJ2-2; d_gene: -; v_gene: TRBV2; abundance: few; CDR3nt: TGTGCCAGCAGTGAAGCCCCCAGGGGAGCCGGGGAGCTGTTTTTT; CDR3aa: CASSEAPRGAGELFF
j_gene: TRBJ2-2; d_gene: -; v_gene: TRBV7-3; abundance: -; CDR3nt: TGTGCCAGCGGCAGACCGACCGGGGAGCTGTTTTTT; CDR3aa: CASGRPTGELFF
j_gene: TRBJ1-1; d_gene: -; v_gene: TRBV6-5; abundance: few; CDR3nt: TGTGCCAGCAGTTACTCGACAGGTTACACTGAAGCTTTCTTT; CDR3aa: CASSYSTGYTEAFF
j_gene: TRBJ2-1; d_gene: TRBD2; v_gene: TRBV30; abundance: -; CDR3nt: TGTGCCTGGAGTGACGGGGGGAGGGGATCGGATGAGCAGTTCTTC; CDR3aa: CAWSDGGRGSDEQFF
j_gene: TRBJ1-5; d_gene: -; v_gene: TRBV5-8; abundance: -; CDR3nt: TGTGCCAGCACCCAGGGGAATGTAGGGAATCAGCCCCAGCATTTT; CDR3aa: CASTQGNVGNQPQHF
j_gene: TRBJ1-1; d_gene: -; v_gene: TRBV19; abundance: few; CDR3nt: TGTGCCAGTAGTATTAGCGGGGAAGCTTTCTTT; CDR3aa: CASSISGEAFF
j_gene: TRBJ2-1; d_gene: TRBD2; v_gene: TRBV19; abundance: -; CDR3nt: TGTGCCAGTAGCTTAGGACTAGCGGGAGCGAGGAGCTCCTACAATGAGCAGTTCTTC; CDR3aa: CASSLGLAGARSSYNEQFF